This T cell receptor (beta chain) was captured in a study of immune characterization of retroperitoneal liposarcoma. The CDR3 has 15 amino acids. Only a few counts were recorded for this clonotype. TCRdb fed the PCR reads into MiXCR, producing one record per CDR3 protein. The top ten hold 40% of the sample, which has 2,500 to 3,500 distinct CDR3 sequences, approximately 40% seen once. The genes are TRBV12-3 or TRBV12-4 and TRBJ2-1; 7 bases fit TRBD2. The end of the DNA aligns better with TRBJ2-7, so the J call may be wrong. This sequence originates from a male donor with retroperitoneal liposarcoma. Sequences were obtained from tumor tissue. The CDR3 loop is CASSVSEGGPYEQYF. The CDR3 DNA is TGTGCCAGCAGTGTCTCAGAGGGAGGGCCGTACGAGCAGTACTTC.